The 32 T cell receptor beta chains below come from one sample, sequenced in a study of T-cell memory formation after mild COVID-19. In TCRdb, the 5' RACE reads were re-called with MiXCR into one record per CDR3 protein. The table lists 90,000 to 120,000 distinct CDR3 sequences, about 18% of them singletons, with approximately 5.5% in the top ten. The material sequenced was PBMCs or a T cell subset sorted from them (not recorded which). These receptors came from a man in his late teens or twenties who had mild COVID-19 (a few samples of this study predate the infection). Cell type and time point are not known.

The chain's CDR3 is CASSDYGYTF. In nucleotides, the CDR3 is TGTGCCAGCAGCGACTATGGCTACACCTTC. The chain combines TRBV6-6 with TRBJ1-2; D not certain. V lost 6 bases, J lost 3 bases, and 2 bases lay in between. The CDR3 totals 10 residues. From germline, CDR1 is MNHNY and CDR2 SVGAGI (reference sequence).

The chain carries TRBV6-5 and TRBJ2-5; D could derive from TRBD1 or TRBD2 (5 bases each). The CDR3 contains 13 residues. Per the germline V gene, CDR1 is MNHEY and CDR2 is SVGAGI. Trimming shortened V by 5 bases and J by 5 bases, and 12 bases separated the two germline ends. CDR3 sequence reads: CASSETGLETQYF. The CDR3 nucleotides read TGTGCCAGCAGTGAGACGGGGCTGGAGACCCAGTACTTC.

This clonotype was observed a handful of times. This chain joins TRBV20-1 and TRBJ1-6; no clear D gene. CDR1 is DFQATT and CDR2 is SNEGSKA in the germline V gene (reference sequence). V lost 3 bases and J lost 6, with 12 bases in between. This CDR3 is built from 14 residues. The CDR3 DNA sequence: TGCAGTGCTAGTGACCGAGGACCTAATTCACCCCTCCACTTT. This encodes CSASDRGPNSPLHF.

CDR3 nucleotides: TGCAGTGCTAGCCCCGTGACGGGGGGCCGTGAGCAGTACGTC. Its protein product is CSASPVTGGREQYV. This rearrangement joins TRBV20-1 to TRBJ2-7; maybe TRBD2 (7 bases). CDR1 and CDR2 from the germline V gene are DFQATT and SNEGSKA (reference sequence). V lost 3 bases and J 7 bases, leaving 19 bases between the germline ends. CDR3 length equals 14 residues.

The table lists this clonotype with a few counts. The chain carries TRBV5-5 and TRBJ1-6, with 7 bases lining up with TRBD1. The V gene's germline CDR1 is SGHKS and CDR2 YYEKEE (reference sequence). Trimming removed 7 bases from V and 8 bases from J; junction bases left unmatched: 6. This CDR3 spans 13 amino acids. The CDR3, as DNA: TGTGCCAGCTCCCGCAGGGGGGATTCACCCCTCCACTTT. Its translation is CASSRRGDSPLHF. Full variable domain (outside the CDR3, taken from reference TRBV5-5 and TRBJ1-6): DAGVTQSPTHLIKTRGQQVTLRCSPISGHKSVSWYQQVLGQGPQFIFQYYEKEERGRGNFPDRFSARQFPNYSSELNVNALLLGDSALYLCASSRRGDSPLHFGNGTRLTVT.

The genes are TRBV11-2 and TRBJ2-1; 8 nucleotides align to TRBD2. Germline-derived CDR1 and CDR2 are SGHAT and FQNNGV. After removal of 8 bases from V and 7 bases from J, the junction contained 13 bases not matched to a gene. This CDR3 contains 15 residues. The CDR3 DNA reads TGTGCCAGCGCTTCCCCCGAGCGGGGGCTTAATGAGCAGTTCTTC. This encodes CASASPERGLNEQFF.

This clonotype was counted between two and nine times. V is TRBV3-1 and J is TRBJ2-2; D not certain. This CDR3 is 12 amino acids long. V dropped 3 bases and J dropped 6 bases, with 5 bases sitting between them. Germline V lookup: CDR1 LGHDT, CDR2 YNNKEL (reference sequence). CDR3 bases: TGTGCCAGCAGCCAGGGGTCCGGGGAGCTGTTTTTT. Amino acid sequence: CASSQGSGELFF.

A few counts support this clonotype. The chain employs TRBV4-2 and TRBJ1-1, with D possibly TRBD1 on 5 matching bases. The germline V and J ends were trimmed by 0 bases and 8 bases, with 7 bases remaining between them. The CDR3 is 12 residues long. Germline V gene sequence: CDR1 LGHNA, CDR2 YNFKEQ. CDR3 protein: CASSQERGEAFF. CDR3 sequence (DNA): TGTGCCAGCAGCCAAGAAAGGGGCGAAGCTTTCTTT.

In its sample, this clonotype was seen many times. This chain's CDR3 is CAISEYERGYTDTQYF. DNA of the CDR3: TGTGCCATCAGTGAGTACGAGCGGGGGTACACAGATACGCAGTATTTT. J is TRBJ2-3 and V is TRBV10-3; 8 nucleotides align to TRBD2. J gave up 2 bases and V 1 base, and 5 bases lay outside the gene matches. The CDR3 spans 16 residues. Germline CDR1 reads ENHRY; CDR2 reads SYGVKD.

The V and J genes are TRBV7-9 and TRBJ1-2; tentatively, D is TRBD1 (5 bases). With 5 bases removed from V and 8 bases from J, the gap between germline ends came to 15 bases. CDR1 and CDR2 from the germline V gene are SEHNR and FQNEAQ (reference sequence). The CDR3 totals 13 residues. The CDR3 DNA reads as TGTGCCAGCAGCCCCGAGACGGGGCGCGGCTACACCTTC. It specifies CASSPETGRGYTF.

This clonotype was picked up a small number of times. The rearrangement links TRBV7-2 to TRBJ1-1, with TRBD1 identical over 8 bases. The CDR3 has 15 residues. The V gene's germline CDR1 is SGHTA and CDR2 FQGNSA. V dropped 5 bases and J dropped 0; count of bases not matched to a gene: 5. Written as DNA, the CDR3 is TGTGCCAGCAGCATGACAGGGGTACTGAACACTGAAGCTTTCTTT. Amino acids: CASSMTGVLNTEAFF.

This clonotype was recorded a few times. V gene TRBV6-5 combines with J gene TRBJ2-7, with D perhaps TRBD2 (7 bases). CDR1 is MNHEY, CDR2 SVGAGI, per germline. The ends were cut back, 10 bases at V and 0 bases at J, with 16 bases in the middle. The CDR3 totals 14 residues. The CDR3 spells CATKRGGSSYEQYF. DNA of the CDR3: TGTGCCACCAAAAGGGGGGGTAGCTCCTACGAGCAGTACTTC.

This clonotype was seen only a few times. The gene calls are TRBV21-1 and TRBJ2-2; no check of the table's D call, TRBD1, against the DNA was made. TRBV21-1 is recorded as a pseudogene. The CDR3 runs 14 residues. CDR3 residues: CASSKGHNTGELFF. CDR3 bases: TGTGCCAGCAGCAAGGGACACAACACCGGGGAGCTGTTTTTT.

This clonotype was seen a handful of times. This rearrangement joins TRBV9 to TRBJ2-3; D uncertain. Looked up from germline, CDR1 is SGDLS and CDR2 is YYNGEE. CDR3 length: 12 amino acids. The V gene lost 1 base and the J gene lost 4 bases, with 4 bases spanning the gap. In DNA form, the CDR3 reads TGTGCCAGCAGCGTAAGTTCAGATACGCAGTATTTT. Translating it yields CASSVSSDTQYF.

This clonotype was counted many times. The chain is built from TRBV12-3 or TRBV12-4 and TRBJ2-5, with D unresolved. CDR3 size: 12 residues. Between the trimmed V and J ends, which lost 1 base and 4 bases, there was a span of 4 bases. CDR3 bases: TGTGCCAGCAGTTTAGAACGAGAGACCCAGTACTTC. This gives the protein CASSLERETQYF.

This clonotype was observed a handful of times. The chain couples TRBV29-1 to TRBJ1-1; 9 bases align to TRBD1. This CDR3 has 14 amino acids. Germline CDR1 SQVTM, CDR2 ANQGSEA. The J segment lost 4 bases and the V segment lost 4 bases, leaving 7 bases of the junction unmatched. CDR3 protein: CSVARDRVLTEAFF. The CDR3, as DNA: TGCAGCGTTGCCCGGGACAGGGTACTCACTGAAGCTTTCTTT.

V usage is TRBV29-1 and J usage is TRBJ1-1; D possibly corresponds to TRBD1 (5 bases). This CDR3 comprises 11 residues. CDR1 SQVTM and CDR2 ANQGSEA come from the germline V gene. The ends were cut back, 7 bases at V and 4 bases at J, with 10 bases in the middle. CDR3 protein: CSACGGTEAFF. The DNA of the CDR3 is TGCAGCGCCTGTGGGGGCACTGAAGCTTTCTTT.

The rearrangement links TRBV10-3 to TRBJ2-7, with 8 nucleotides matching TRBD2. This CDR3 region has 14 residues. V was pared by 3 bases and J by 4 bases, with 5 bases of the junction left unmatched. Germline V lookup: CDR1 ENHRY, CDR2 SYGVKD. The CDR3 DNA reads TGTGCCATCAGTGACGCCTCGGGAGGGTACGAGCAGTACTTC. Translation: CAISDASGGYEQYF.

The chain links TRBV5-5 to TRBJ1-5; 12 bases line up with TRBD1. The germline V gene has CDR1 SGHKS and CDR2 YYEKEE (reference sequence). Trimming at V came to 4 bases and at J to 8 bases, leaving 7 bases not matched to a gene. CDR3 length equals 15 residues. The CDR3 DNA follows: TGTGCCAGCAGCCCCGGGACAGGGGGCTATGAGCCCCAGCATTTT. Translated, it gives CASSPGTGGYEPQHF.

V gene TRBV6-5 combines with J gene TRBJ1-2; D is perhaps TRBD1 (5 bases). This CDR3 region has 16 residues. Germline V gene data show CDR1 as MNHEY and CDR2 as SVGAGI. V lost 6 bases and J 2 bases, leaving 19 bases between the germline ends. CDR3 DNA sequence: TGTGCCAGCAGACCCCTGGGGACCTGGGGCAACTATGGCTACACCTTC. Translated: CASRPLGTWGNYGYTF.

The chain employs TRBV19 and TRBJ1-4, with a weak D call TRBD1 (6 bases). There are 14 residues in the CDR3. Germline V gene lookup returns CDR1 LNHDA and CDR2 SQIVND (reference sequence). The V end was cut by 7 bases, the J end by 0 bases, with 9 bases between. CDR3 sequence reads: CASTEGATNEKLFF. CDR3 sequence (DNA): TGTGCCAGTACCGAGGGGGCAACTAATGAAAAACTGTTTTTT. Using reference TRBV19 and TRBJ1-4 for the parts outside the CDR3, the full variable domain is DGGITQSPKYLFRKEGQNVTLSCEQNLNHDAMYWYRQDPGQGLRLIYYSQIVNDFQKGDIAEGYSVSREKKESFPLTVTSAQKNPTAFYLCASTEGATNEKLFFGSGTQLSVL.

This chain connects TRBV7-2 to TRBJ2-3; no clear D. The CDR3 has 15 residues. Trimming removed 3 bases from V and 4 bases from J, with 14 bases in between. Germline V lookup: CDR1 SGHTA, CDR2 FQGNSA. In nucleotides, the CDR3 is TGTGCCAGCAGCTTGCTTAGGGCCTCGGCAGATACGCAGTATTTT. The encoded protein is CASSLLRASADTQYF.

This clonotype appeared a few times. The chain combines TRBV7-8 with TRBJ2-1; D may be TRBD1 (5 bases). V was shortened by 5 bases and J by 6 bases, with 14 bases between the two germline ends. CDR1 SGHVS and CDR2 FQNEAQ come from the germline V gene. This CDR3 has 14 amino acids. This CDR3 reads CASSTRTLRNEQFF. The CDR3 bases are TGTGCCAGCAGCACCCGGACATTGCGCAATGAGCAGTTCTTC.

To note about this clonotype: At one end, the junction sequence differs from germline, possibly due to a read error. The gene calls are TRBV7-2 and TRBJ2-3, with D perhaps matching TRBD2 (5 bases). The CDR3 has 14 residues. Germline values: CDR1 SGHTA, CDR2 FQGNSA. The CDR3, as DNA: TGTGCCAGCAGCTTAGCCGGGGTCACAGATACGCAGGATTTT. Encoded protein: CASSLAGVTDTQDF.

CDR3 in DNA: TGCGCCAGCAGCCAAGATTTCGGAGCGGGGGGGCCCCCAGATACGCAGTATTTT. Translating gives CASSQDFGAGGPPDTQYF. The rearrangement links TRBV4-1 to TRBJ2-3; 10 nucleotides align to TRBD2. This CDR3 is built from 18 residues. V gave up 0 bases and J gave up 4 bases; unmatched junction bases: 10. Germline values: CDR1 MGHRA, CDR2 YSYEKL.

This clonotype was seen repeatedly, ten times or more. The CDR3 nucleotides are TGCGCCAGCAGCTTGGTTGGACAGGCGGGCACAGATACGCAGTATTTT. The encoded protein is CASSLVGQAGTDTQYF. This sequence joins TRBV5-1 and TRBJ2-3, with TRBD1 matching 7 bases. CDR1 is SGHRS and CDR2 is YFSETQ in the germline V gene. V trimming: 0 bases; J trimming: 1 base; junction bases outside the gene matches: 5. The CDR3 contains 16 residues.

The genes are TRBV6-2 or TRBV6-3 and TRBJ2-7, with D perhaps matching TRBD1 (5 bases). Trimming cost V 6 bases and J 7 bases, with 13 bases left between them. The CDR3 extends over 12 amino acids. Germline-derived CDR1 and CDR2 are MNHEY and SVGEGT. In nucleotides, the CDR3 is TGTGCCAGCAGCCTACCAGGGAAGGAGCAGTACGTC. It is translated as CASSLPGKEQYV.

This clonotype was seen only a few times. The genes are TRBV5-5 and TRBJ1-2; D is unclear. Germline assignment: CDR1 SGHKS and CDR2 YYEKEE (reference sequence). Deletions cut 7 bases from V and 12 bases from J, with 19 bases between. The CDR3 loop spans 12 amino acids. The CDR3 here is CASGIFGGVDTF. CDR3 DNA sequence: TGTGCCAGCGGGATATTCGGAGGTGTGGACACCTTC.

The table lists this clonotype with a few counts. This sequence joins TRBV5-1 and TRBJ1-1, with D possibly matching TRBD1 (6 bases). The CDR3 runs 11 residues. The V and J ends lost 7 bases and 8 bases respectively, with 12 bases between them. CDR1 is SGHRS and CDR2 is YFSETQ in the germline V gene. CDR3 nucleotide sequence: TGCGCCAGCTCGATCGGGACAGAAGCTTTCTTT. It yields the protein CASSIGTEAFF.

This rearrangement joins TRBV20-1 to TRBJ1-4; possible D gene TRBD1, 5 bases. The CDR3 loop spans 15 amino acids. Trimming stripped 2 bases from V and 2 bases from J, with 12 bases between. Germline loops: CDR1 DFQATT, CDR2 SNEGSKA (reference sequence). In nucleotides, the CDR3 is TGCAGTGCTAGAAGATACAGGTCGACTAATGAAAAACTGTTTTTT. It yields the protein CSARRYRSTNEKLFF.

CDR3 protein: CASSRRQGQEKLFF. In nucleotides, the CDR3 is TGCGCCAGCAGCCGCAGACAGGGACAAGAAAAACTGTTTTTT. The chain carries TRBV5-1 and TRBJ1-4; 7 bases are a match to TRBD1. The CDR3 loop spans 14 amino acids. V lost 4 bases, J lost 8 bases, and 8 bases stayed unmatched. The germline V gene encodes CDR1 SGHRS and CDR2 YFSETQ.

V and J are TRBV15 and TRBJ1-6; D unclear. The CDR3 length is 13 residues. Trimming cost V 2 bases and J 14 bases, with 13 bases left between them. CDR1 is LNHNV and CDR2 is YYDKDF in the germline V gene (reference sequence). The CDR3 nucleotides are TGTGCCACCAGCAGACCGGACTCACTCACCCTCCACTTT. Its protein is CATSRPDSLTLHF.